Below, one T cell receptor (beta chain) is given with its context. No antigen is known for it. Measured with immunoSEQ multiplex PCR; TCRdb has only the in-frame clones, and not every one. The sample lists around 140,000 clones, around nine tenths occurring once. This specimen belongs to a study of T cell responses to AZD1222 COVID-19 vaccine. Study-level points and caveats: Donors were mostly white British, more females; clonal diversity possibly underestimated.

Germline CDR1 SQVTM, CDR2 ANQGSEA. The CDR3 sequence is 15 residues long. V was pared by 1 base and J by 3 bases, with 13 bases between. This chain links TRBV29-1 with TRBJ2-1, with a tentative D call TRBD2 (6 bases). This TCR was recovered from an adult in good health. Sequencing was performed on peripheral blood, taken on day 0 of AZD1222 vaccination. CDR3 in amino acids: CSVEGGRENYNEQFF. The CDR3 DNA follows: TGCAGCGTTGAAGGGGGACGGGAGAACTACAATGAGCAGTTCTTC.